The clone carrying this TCR beta chain was observed a few times. With iRepertoire HTBI primers and Arm-PCR of CDR3 regions, TCR beta libraries were built. Each CDR3 protein is one row after TCRdb ran MiXCR on the multiplex PCR reads. The data contain roughly 520,000 distinct CDR3 sequences, about 11% of them singletons. The sample comes from a study of regulatory T cells in long-lasting Graves disease. The CDR3 consists of 18 residues. CDR1 and CDR2 (germline): KGHDR, SFDVKD. Trimming cost V 4 bases and J 0 bases; bases outside gene matches: 11. Sample time point: newly diagnosed GD, antithyroid drugs for less than 3 months. PBMC-extracted RNA yielded the TCR library. This sample was also put to use in a study of T cells in Graves' hyperthyroidism and ophthalmopathy.

The TCR sequence derives from a woman in her 30s with Graves disease. This sequence joins TRBV24-1 and TRBJ2-1; 7 bases agree with TRBD1. The sample was peripheral blood mononuclear cells (PBMCs), taken at new diagnosis, from a patient treated with antithyroid drugs. The CDR3 spells CATSDPWNRGSSYNEQFF. The CDR3 coding sequence is TGTGCCACCAGTGACCCCTGGAACAGGGGAAGCTCCTACAATGAGCAGTTCTTC.